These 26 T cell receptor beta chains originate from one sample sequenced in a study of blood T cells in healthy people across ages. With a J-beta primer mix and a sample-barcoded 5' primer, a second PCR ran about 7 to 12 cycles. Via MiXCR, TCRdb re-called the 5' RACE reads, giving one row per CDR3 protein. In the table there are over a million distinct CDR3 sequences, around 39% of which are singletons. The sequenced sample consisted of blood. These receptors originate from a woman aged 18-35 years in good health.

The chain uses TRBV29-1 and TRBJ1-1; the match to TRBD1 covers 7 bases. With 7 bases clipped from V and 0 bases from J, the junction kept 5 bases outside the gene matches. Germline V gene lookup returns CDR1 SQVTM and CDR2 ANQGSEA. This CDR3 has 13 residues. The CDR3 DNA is TGCAGCGGCACAGGGGACATGAACACTGAAGCTTTCTTT. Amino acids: CSGTGDMNTEAFF.

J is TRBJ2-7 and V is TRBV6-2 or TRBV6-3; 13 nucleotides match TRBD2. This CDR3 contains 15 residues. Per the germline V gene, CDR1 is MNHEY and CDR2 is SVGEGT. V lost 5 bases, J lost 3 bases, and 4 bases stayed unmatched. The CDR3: CASSQRTSGGYEQYF. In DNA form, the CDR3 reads TGTGCCAGCAGTCAGCGGACTAGCGGGGGCTACGAGCAGTACTTC.

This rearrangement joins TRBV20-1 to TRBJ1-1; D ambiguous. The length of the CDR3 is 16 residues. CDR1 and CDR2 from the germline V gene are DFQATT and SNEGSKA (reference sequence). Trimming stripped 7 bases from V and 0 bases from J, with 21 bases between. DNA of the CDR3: TGCAGTGTTTTGTTCGGTGCCGTGTCGATGAACACTGAAGCTTTCTTT. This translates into CSVLFGAVSMNTEAFF.

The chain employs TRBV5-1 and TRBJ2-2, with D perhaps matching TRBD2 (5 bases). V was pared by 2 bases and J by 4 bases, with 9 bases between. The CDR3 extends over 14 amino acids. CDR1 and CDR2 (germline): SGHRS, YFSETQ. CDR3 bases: TGCGCCAGCAGCTTAGAGGGTTTCACCGGGGAGCTGTTTTTT. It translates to CASSLEGFTGELFF.

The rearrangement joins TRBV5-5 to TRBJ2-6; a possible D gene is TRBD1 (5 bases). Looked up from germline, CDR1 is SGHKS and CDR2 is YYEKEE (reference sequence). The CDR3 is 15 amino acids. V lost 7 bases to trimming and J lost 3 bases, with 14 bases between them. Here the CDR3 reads CASGQGEFGANVLTF. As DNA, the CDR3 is TGTGCCAGCGGTCAAGGGGAATTTGGGGCCAACGTCCTGACTTTC.

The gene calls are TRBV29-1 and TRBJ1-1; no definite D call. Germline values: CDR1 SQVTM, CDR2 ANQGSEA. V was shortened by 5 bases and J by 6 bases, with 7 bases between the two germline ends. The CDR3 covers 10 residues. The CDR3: CSVFDAEAFF. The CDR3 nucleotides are TGCAGCGTTTTTGACGCTGAAGCTTTCTTT.

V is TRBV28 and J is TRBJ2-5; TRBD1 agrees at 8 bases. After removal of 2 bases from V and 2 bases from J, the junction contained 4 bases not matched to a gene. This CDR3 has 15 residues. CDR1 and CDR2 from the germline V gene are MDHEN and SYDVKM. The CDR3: CASSLGQGWQETQYF. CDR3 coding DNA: TGTGCCAGCAGTTTAGGACAGGGTTGGCAAGAGACCCAGTACTTC.

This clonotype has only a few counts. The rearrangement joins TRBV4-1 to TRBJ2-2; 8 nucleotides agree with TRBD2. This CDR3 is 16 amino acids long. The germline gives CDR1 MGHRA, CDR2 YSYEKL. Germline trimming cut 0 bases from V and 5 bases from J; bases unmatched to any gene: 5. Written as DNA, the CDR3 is TGCGCCAGCAGCCAAGAGTATCCGGGGGGGACCGGGGAGCTGTTTTTT. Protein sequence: CASSQEYPGGTGELFF.

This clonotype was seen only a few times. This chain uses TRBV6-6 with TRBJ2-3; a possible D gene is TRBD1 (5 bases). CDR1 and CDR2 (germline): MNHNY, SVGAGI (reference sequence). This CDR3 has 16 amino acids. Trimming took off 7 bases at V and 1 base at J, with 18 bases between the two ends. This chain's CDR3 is CASTPRQGSGTDTQYF. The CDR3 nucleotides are TGTGCCAGCACCCCCCGGCAGGGCTCGGGCACAGATACGCAGTATTTT.

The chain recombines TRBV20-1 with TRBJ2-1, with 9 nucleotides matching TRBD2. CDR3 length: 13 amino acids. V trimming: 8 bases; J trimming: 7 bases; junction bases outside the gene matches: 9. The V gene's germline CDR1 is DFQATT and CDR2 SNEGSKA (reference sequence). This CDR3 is CSLWVAGENEQFF. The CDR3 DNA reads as TGCAGTTTGTGGGTAGCGGGAGAAAATGAGCAGTTCTTC.

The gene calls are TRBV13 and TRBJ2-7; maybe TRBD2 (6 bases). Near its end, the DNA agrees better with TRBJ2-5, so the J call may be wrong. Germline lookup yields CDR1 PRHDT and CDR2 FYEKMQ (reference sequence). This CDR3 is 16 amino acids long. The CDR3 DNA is TGTGCCAGCAGAACCACCGCCGGAGGGCCGGAAGAGACCCAGTACTTC. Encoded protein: CASRTTAGGPEETQYF.

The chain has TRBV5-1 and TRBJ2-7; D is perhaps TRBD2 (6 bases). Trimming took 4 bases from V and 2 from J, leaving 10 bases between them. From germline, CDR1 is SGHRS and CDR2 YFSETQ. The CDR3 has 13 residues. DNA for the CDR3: TGCGCCAGCAGCCGCGGGGACGCCTACGAGCAGTACTTC. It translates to CASSRGDAYEQYF.

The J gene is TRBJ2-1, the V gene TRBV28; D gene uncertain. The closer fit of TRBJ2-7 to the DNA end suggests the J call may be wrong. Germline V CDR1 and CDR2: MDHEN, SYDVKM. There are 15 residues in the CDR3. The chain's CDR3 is CASTLGQSSYNEQYF. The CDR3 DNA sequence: TGTGCCAGCACCTTAGGGCAGAGCTCCTACAATGAGCAGTACTTC.

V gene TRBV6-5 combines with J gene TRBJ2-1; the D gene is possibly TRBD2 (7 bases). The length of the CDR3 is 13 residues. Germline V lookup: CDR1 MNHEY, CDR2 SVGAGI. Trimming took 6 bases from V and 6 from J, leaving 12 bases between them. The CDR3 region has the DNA TGTGCCAGCAGCTGGGGGGGCTCCAATGAGCAGTTCTTC. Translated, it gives CASSWGGSNEQFF.

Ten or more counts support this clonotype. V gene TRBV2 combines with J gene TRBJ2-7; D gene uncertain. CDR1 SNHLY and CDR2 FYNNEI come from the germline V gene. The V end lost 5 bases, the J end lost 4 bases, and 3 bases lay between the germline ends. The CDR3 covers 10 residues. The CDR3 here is CASSWYEQYF. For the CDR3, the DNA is TGTGCCAGCAGTTGGTACGAGCAGTACTTC.

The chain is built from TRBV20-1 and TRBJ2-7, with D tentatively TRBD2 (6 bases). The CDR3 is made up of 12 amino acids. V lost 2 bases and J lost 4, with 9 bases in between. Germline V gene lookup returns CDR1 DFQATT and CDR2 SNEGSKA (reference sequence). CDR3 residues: CSARWGEYEQYF. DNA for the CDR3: TGCAGTGCTAGATGGGGGGAATACGAGCAGTACTTC.

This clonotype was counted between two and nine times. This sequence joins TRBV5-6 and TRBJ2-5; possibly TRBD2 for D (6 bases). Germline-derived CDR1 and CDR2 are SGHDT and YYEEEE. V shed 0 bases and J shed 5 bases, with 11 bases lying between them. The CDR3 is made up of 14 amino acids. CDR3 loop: CASSLGGIEETQYF. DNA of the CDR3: TGTGCCAGCAGCTTGGGCGGGATCGAGGAGACCCAGTACTTC.

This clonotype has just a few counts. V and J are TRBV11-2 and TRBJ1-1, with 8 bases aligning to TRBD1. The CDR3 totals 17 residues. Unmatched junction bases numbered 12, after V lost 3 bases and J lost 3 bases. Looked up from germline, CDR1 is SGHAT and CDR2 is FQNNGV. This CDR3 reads CASSLVLPGGLYTEAFF. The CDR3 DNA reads TGTGCCAGCAGCTTGGTGTTGCCAGGGGGCTTGTACACTGAAGCTTTCTTT.

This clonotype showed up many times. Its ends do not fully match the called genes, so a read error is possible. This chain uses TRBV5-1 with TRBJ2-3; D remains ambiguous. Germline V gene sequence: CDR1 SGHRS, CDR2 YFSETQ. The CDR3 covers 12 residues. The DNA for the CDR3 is TGTGCCAGCAGTTACGACACAGATACGCAGTATTTT. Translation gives CASSYDTDTQYF.

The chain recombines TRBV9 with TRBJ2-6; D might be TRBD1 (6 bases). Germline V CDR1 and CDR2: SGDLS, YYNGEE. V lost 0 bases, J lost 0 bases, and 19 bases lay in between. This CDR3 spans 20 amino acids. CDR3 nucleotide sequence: TGTGCCAGCAGCGTAGCCGGCTCTGACAGGCTACTCTCTGGGGCCAACGTCCTGACTTTC. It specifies CASSVAGSDRLLSGANVLTF.

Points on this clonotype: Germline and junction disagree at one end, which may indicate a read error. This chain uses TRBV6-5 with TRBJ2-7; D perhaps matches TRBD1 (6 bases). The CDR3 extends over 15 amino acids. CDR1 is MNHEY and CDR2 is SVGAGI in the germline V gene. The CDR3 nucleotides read TGTGCCAGTAGTTACTCAGGACAGCCCTCCTACGAGCAGTACTTC. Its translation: CASSYSGQPSYEQYF.

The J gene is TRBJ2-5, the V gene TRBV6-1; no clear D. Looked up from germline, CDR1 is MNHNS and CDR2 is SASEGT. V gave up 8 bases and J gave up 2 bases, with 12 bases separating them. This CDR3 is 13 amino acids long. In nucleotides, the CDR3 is TGTGCCAGCGGGTCGGGCAGTCAAGAGACCCAGTACTTC. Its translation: CASGSGSQETQYF.

For the CDR3, the DNA is TGTGCCAGCAGTTGGGAGGGCACATCCTACGAGCAGTACTTC. It encodes CASSWEGTSYEQYF. The V gene is TRBV6-5, the J gene TRBJ2-7; TRBD2 matches 7 bases. Germline values: CDR1 MNHEY, CDR2 SVGAGI. The CDR3 has 14 amino acids. The V gene end was trimmed by 4 bases and the J gene end by 1 base; junction bases not matched to a gene: 4.

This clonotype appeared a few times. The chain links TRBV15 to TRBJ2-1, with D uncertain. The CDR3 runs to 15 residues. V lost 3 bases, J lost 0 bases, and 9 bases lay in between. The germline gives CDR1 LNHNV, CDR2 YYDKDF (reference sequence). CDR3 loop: CATSSPASSYNEQFF. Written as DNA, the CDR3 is TGTGCCACCAGCAGCCCGGCTAGCTCCTACAATGAGCAGTTCTTC.

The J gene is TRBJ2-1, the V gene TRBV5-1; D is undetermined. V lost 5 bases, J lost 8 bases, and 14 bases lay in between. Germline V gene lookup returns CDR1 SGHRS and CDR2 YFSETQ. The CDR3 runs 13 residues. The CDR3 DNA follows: TGCGCCAGCAGTTTTAGGGTTAACGATGAGCAGTTCTTC. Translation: CASSFRVNDEQFF.

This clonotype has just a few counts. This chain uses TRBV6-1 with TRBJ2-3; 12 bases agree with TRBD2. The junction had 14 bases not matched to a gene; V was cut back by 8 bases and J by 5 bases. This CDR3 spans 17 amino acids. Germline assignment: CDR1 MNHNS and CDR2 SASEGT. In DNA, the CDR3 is TGTGCCAGCCAGACCGCCGGGACTAGCGGGCCATTAGATACGCAGTATTTT. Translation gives CASQTAGTSGPLDTQYF.